The present T cell receptor beta chain was sequenced within a study of blood T cell repertoires in COVID-19. Study-level background: The study drew acute and convalescent COVID-19 samples from the United States, Italy and Spain. The cDNA or gDNA used as material had been derived from T cells, B-cell-depleted T cells, or PBMCs.

CDR1 SGHAT and CDR2 FQNNGV come from the germline V gene. J lost 6 bases, V lost 3 bases, and 1 base had no gene match. This CDR3 has 13 residues. Authors' data handling: Amplification with reference gene primers provided the estimates of nucleated cell counts. Libraries were prepared by immunoSEQ multiplex PCR; TCRdb keeps only in-frame clonotypes and omits some of them. For V, J and clone size, that table is used; D and trimming come from the DNA. This table has approximately 180,000 clones, 87% appearing once. The sample taken for sequencing was peripheral blood. This chain joins TRBV11-2 and TRBJ2-2, with TRBD1 matching over 7 bases. This TCR derives from a man in his forties or fifties with active or convalescent COVID-19. The CDR3 bases are TGTGCCAGCAGCTTTGGGACAGCCGGGGAGCTGTTTTTT. Amino acids: CASSFGTAGELFF. The variable domain in full, with the rest retrieved from reference TRBV11-2 and TRBJ2-2, is EAGVAQSPRYKIIEKRQSVAFWCNPISGHATLYWYQQILGQGPKLLIQFQNNGVVDDSQLPKDRFSAERLKGVDSTLKIQPAKLEDSAVYLCASSFGTAGELFFGEGSRLTVL.